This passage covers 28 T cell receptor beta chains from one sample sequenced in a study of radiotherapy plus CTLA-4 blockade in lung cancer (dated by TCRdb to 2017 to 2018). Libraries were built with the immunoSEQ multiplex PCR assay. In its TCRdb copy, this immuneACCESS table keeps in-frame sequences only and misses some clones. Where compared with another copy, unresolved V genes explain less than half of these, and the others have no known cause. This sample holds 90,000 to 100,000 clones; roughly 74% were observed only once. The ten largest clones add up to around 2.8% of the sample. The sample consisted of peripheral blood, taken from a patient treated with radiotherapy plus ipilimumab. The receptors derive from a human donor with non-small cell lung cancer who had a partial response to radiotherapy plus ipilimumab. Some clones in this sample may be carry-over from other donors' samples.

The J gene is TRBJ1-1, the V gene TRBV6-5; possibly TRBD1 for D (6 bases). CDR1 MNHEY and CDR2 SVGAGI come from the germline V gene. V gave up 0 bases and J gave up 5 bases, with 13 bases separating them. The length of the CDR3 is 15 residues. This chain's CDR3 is CASSYSSRGVTEAFF. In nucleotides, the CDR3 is TGTGCCAGCAGTTACTCGAGCAGGGGAGTGACTGAAGCTTTCTTT.

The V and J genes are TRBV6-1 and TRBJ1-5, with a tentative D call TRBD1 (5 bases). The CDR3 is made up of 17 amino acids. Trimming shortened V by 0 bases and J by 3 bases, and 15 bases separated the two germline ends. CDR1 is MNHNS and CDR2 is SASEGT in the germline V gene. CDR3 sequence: CASSEAVWTSNNQPQHF. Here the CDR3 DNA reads TGTGCCAGCAGTGAAGCTGTTTGGACATCTAACAATCAGCCCCAGCATTTT.

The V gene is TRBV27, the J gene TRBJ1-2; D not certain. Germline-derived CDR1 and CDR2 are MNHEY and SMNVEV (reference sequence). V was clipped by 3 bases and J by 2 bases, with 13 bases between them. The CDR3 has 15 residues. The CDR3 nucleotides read TGTGCCAGCAGTTTGGTCGGGTCCGGAAACTATGGCTACACCTTC. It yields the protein CASSLVGSGNYGYTF.

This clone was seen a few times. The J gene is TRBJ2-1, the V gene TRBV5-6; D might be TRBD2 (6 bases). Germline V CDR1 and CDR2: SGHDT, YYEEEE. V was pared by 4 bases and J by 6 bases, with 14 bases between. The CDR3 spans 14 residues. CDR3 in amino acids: CASSLGGGPNEQFF. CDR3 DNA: TGTGCCAGCAGCCTCGGGGGAGGCCCCAATGAGCAGTTCTTC.

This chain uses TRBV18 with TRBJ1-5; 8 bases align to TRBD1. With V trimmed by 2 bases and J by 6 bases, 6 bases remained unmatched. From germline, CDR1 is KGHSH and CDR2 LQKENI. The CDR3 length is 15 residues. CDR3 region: CASSPSQGAGQPQHF. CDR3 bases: TGTGCCAGCTCACCATCTCAGGGGGCAGGTCAGCCCCAGCATTTT. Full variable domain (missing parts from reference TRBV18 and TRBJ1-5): NAGVMQNPRHLVRRRGQEARLRCSPMKGHSHVYWYRQLPEEGLKFMVYLQKENIIDESGMPKERFSAEFPKEGPSILRIQQVVRGDSAAYFCASSPSQGAGQPQHFGDGTRLSIL.

CDR3 DNA: TGTGCCAGCAGCTTCCTACAGCCTAACTATGGCTACACCTTC. As protein: CASSFLQPNYGYTF. The chain uses TRBV7-3 and TRBJ1-2; the D is unclear. The CDR3 length is 14 residues. V lost 3 bases and J 0 bases, leaving 8 bases between the germline ends. Per germline, CDR1 SGHTA and CDR2 FQGTGA.

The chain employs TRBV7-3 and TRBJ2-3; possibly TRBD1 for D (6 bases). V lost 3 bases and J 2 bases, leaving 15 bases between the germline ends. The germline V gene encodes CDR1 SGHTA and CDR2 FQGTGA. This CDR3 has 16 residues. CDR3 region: CASSLGRGAPTDTQYF. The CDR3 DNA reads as TGTGCCAGCAGCTTGGGCAGGGGCGCACCCACAGATACGCAGTATTTT.

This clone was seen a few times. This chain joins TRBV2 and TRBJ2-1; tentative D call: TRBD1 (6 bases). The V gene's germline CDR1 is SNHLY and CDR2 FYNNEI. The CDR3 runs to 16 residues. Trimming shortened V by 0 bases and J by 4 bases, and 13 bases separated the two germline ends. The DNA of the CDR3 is TGTGCCAGCAGTGAAGCGCTAGGACAGCTATACAATGAGCAGTTCTTC. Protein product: CASSEALGQLYNEQFF.

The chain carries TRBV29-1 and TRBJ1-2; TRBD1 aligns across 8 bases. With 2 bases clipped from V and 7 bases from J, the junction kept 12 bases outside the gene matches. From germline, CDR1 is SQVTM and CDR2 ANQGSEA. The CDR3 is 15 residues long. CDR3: CSVEPGQGSFSGYTF. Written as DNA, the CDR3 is TGCAGCGTTGAACCCGGACAGGGCAGTTTTTCTGGCTACACCTTC.

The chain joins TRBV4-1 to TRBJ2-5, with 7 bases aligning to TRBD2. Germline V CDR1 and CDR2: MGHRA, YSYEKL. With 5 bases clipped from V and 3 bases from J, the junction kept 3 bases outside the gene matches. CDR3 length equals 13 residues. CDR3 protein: CASSKLAKETQYF. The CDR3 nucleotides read TGCGCCAGCAGCAAACTAGCGAAAGAGACCCAGTACTTC.

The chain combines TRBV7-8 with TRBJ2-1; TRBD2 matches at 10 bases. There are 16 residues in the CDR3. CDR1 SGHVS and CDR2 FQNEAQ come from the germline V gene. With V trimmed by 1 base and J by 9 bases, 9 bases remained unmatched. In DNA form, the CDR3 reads TGTGCCAGCAGCTTAGATATAGCGGGAGGATATGGTGAGCAGTTCTTC. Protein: CASSLDIAGGYGEQFF.

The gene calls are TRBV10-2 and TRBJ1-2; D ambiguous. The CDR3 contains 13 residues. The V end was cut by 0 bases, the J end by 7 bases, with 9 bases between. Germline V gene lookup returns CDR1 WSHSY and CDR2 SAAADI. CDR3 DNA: TGCGCCAGCAGTGAGTCGAGGGAAGTTGGCTACACCTTC. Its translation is CASSESREVGYTF.

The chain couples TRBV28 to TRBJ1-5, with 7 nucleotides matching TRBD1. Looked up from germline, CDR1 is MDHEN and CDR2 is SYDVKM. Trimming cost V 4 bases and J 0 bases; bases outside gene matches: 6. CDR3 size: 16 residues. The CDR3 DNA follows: TGTGCCAGCAGTTCCCCGACAGGGTTTAGCAATCAGCCCCAGCATTTT. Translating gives CASSSPTGFSNQPQHF.

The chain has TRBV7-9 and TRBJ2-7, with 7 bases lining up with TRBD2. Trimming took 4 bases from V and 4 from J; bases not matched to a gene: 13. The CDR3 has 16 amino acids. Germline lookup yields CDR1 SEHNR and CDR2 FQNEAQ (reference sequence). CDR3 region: CASSSREGLRRYEQYF. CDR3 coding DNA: TGTGCCAGCAGCTCAAGAGAGGGACTACGACGATACGAGCAGTACTTC.

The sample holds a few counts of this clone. The DNA for the CDR3 is TGCGCCAGCAGCCCTGGACAGGGGGGGACTGAAGCTTTCTTT. Amino acid sequence: CASSPGQGGTEAFF. V usage is TRBV5-1 and J usage is TRBJ1-1; 10 nucleotides line up with TRBD1. V dropped 4 bases and J dropped 5; count of bases not matched to a gene: 5. CDR1 and CDR2 from the germline V gene are SGHRS and YFSETQ. The CDR3 consists of 14 residues.

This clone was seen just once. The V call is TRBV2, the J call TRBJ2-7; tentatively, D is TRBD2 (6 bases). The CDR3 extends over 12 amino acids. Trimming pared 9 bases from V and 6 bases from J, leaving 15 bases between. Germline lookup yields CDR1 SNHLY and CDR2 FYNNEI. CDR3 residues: CASRWGVGEQYF. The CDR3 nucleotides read TGTGCCAGTAGGTGGGGGGTAGGCGAGCAGTACTTC. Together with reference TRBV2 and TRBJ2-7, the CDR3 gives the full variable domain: EPEVTQTPSHQVTQMGQEVILRCVPISNHLYFYWYRQILGQKVEFLVSFYNNEISEKSEIFDDQFSVERPDGSNFTLKIRSTKLEDSAMYFCASRWGVGEQYFGPGTRLTVT.

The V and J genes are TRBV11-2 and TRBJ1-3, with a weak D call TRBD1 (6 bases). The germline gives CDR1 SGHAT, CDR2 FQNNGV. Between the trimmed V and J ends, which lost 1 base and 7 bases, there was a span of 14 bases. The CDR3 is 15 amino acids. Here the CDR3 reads CASSLVGGAVNTIYF. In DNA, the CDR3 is TGTGCCAGCAGCTTAGTCGGGGGGGCTGTGAACACCATATATTTT.

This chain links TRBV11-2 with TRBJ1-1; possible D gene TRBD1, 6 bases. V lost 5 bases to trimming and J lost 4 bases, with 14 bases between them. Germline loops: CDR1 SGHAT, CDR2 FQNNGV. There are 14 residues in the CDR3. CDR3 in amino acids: CASSRGALSTEAFF. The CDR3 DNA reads TGTGCCAGCAGCCGGGGGGCCCTGAGCACTGAAGCTTTCTTT.

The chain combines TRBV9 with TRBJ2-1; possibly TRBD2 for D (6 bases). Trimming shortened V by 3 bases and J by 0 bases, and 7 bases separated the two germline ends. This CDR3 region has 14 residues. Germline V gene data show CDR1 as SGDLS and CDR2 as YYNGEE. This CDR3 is CASSGGNSYNEQFF. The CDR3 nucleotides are TGTGCCAGCAGCGGCGGGAACTCCTACAATGAGCAGTTCTTC. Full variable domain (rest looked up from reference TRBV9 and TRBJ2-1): DSGVTQTPKHLITATGQRVTLRCSPRSGDLSVYWYQQSLDQGLQFLIQYYNGEERAKGNILERFSAQQFPDLHSELNLSSLELGDSALYFCASSGGNSYNEQFFGPGTRLTVL.

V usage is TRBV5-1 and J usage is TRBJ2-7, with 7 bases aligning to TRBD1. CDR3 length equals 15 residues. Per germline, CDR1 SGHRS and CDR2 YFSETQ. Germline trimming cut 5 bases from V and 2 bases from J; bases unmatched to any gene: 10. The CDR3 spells CASRPADREAYEQYF. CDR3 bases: TGCGCCAGCAGACCGGCTGACAGGGAAGCCTACGAGCAGTACTTC.

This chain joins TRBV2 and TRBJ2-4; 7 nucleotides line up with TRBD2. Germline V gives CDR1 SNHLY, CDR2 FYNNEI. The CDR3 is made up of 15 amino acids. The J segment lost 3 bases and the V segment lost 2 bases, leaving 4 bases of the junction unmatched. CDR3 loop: CASSETSVVKNIQYF. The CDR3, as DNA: TGTGCCAGCAGTGAAACTAGCGTGGTCAAAAACATTCAGTACTTC.

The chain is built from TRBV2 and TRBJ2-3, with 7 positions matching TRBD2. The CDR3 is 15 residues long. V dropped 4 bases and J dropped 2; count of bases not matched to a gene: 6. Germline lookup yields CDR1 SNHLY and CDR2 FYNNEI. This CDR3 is CASSVKRGTTDTQYF. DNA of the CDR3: TGTGCCAGCAGTGTGAAGCGGGGAACCACAGATACGCAGTATTTT.

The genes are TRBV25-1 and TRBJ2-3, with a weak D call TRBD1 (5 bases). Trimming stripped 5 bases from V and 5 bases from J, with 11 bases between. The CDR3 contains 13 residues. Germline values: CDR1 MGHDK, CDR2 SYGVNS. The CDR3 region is CASSTPGLDTQYF. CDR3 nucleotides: TGTGCCAGCAGTACCCCAGGGTTAGATACGCAGTATTTT.

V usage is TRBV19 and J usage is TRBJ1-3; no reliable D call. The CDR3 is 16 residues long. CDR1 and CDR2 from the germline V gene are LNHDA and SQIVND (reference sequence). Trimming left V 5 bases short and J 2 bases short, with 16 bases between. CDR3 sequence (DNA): TGTGCCAGTAGTTGGACTATAGGTACTGCTGGAAACACCATATATTTT. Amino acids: CASSWTIGTAGNTIYF.

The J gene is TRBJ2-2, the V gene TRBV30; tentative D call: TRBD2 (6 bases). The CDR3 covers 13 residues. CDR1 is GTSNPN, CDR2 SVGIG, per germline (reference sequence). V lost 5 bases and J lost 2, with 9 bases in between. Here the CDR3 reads CAWAEGNTGELFF. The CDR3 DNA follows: TGTGCCTGGGCGGAGGGAAACACCGGGGAGCTGTTTTTT.

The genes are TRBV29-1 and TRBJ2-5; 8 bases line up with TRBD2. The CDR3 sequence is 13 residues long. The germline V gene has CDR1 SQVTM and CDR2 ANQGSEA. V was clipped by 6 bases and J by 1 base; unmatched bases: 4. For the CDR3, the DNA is TGCAGCGTAGGTACTAGCGGCCAAGAGACCCAGTACTTC. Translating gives CSVGTSGQETQYF.

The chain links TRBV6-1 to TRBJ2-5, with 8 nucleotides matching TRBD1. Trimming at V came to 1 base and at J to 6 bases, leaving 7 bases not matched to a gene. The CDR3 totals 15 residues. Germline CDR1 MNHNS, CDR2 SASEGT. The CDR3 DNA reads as TGTGCCAGCAGTGAAGGACGACAGGGGAGACAGACCCAGTACTTC. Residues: CASSEGRQGRQTQYF.

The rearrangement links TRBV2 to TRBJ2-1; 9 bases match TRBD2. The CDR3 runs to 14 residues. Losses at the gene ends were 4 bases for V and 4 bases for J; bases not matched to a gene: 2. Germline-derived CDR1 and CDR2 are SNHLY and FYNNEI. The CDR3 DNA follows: TGTGCCAGCAGTGGACTAGCGGCATACAATGAGCAGTTCTTC. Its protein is CASSGLAAYNEQFF.